This entry lists 9 T cell receptor beta chains sequenced from one sample in a study of shared clonotypes between healthy human individuals. Assay: immunoSEQ multiplex PCR; the TCRdb copy retains only in-frame clones and omits some. The sample has some 1,100,000 clones, 78% seen once. The specimen was memory CD4+ T cells from PBMCs. Noted subset: CD45RA-negative fraction. Receptors were obtained from a man aged 18 to 30 in good health. Some clones in this sample may be carry-over from other donors' samples.

V and J are TRBV6-6 and TRBJ1-2, with D maybe TRBD1 (6 bases). The CDR3 runs 14 residues. Trimming left V 5 bases short and J 4 bases short, with 14 bases between. Germline-derived CDR1 and CDR2 are MNHNY and SVGAGI (reference sequence). The CDR3 DNA is TGTGCCAGCAGTCTACTGGACAGAAGCTATGGCTACACCTTC. Protein product: CASSLLDRSYGYTF.

V is TRBV6-5 and J is TRBJ1-6; D is uncertain. CDR1 and CDR2 (germline): MNHEY, SVGAGI. Trimming shortened V by 10 bases and J by 5 bases, and 18 bases separated the two germline ends. The CDR3 is 15 amino acids. CDR3 DNA sequence: TGTGCCACTACGACCAGCTACATTGATAATTCACCCCTCCACTTT. It is translated as CATTTSYIDNSPLHF.

The V and J genes are TRBV11-2 and TRBJ2-7; D is possibly TRBD2 (6 bases). Germline V CDR1 and CDR2: SGHAT, FQNNGV. The V and J ends lost 1 base and 5 bases respectively, with 9 bases between them. CDR3 length: 13 residues. In nucleotides, the CDR3 is TGTGCCAGCAGCTTAGGACTAGTCAACGAGCAGTACTTC. Residues: CASSLGLVNEQYF.

The genes are TRBV30 and TRBJ2-1, with D possibly being TRBD1 (6 bases). The CDR3 spans 15 residues. Per the germline V gene, CDR1 is GTSNPN and CDR2 is SVGIG (reference sequence). Trimming cost V 2 bases and J 7 bases, with 18 bases left between them. The CDR3 region has the DNA TGTGCCTGGAGTCCACAGGGCCTCGACTTGAATGAGCAGTTCTTC. This encodes CAWSPQGLDLNEQFF.

The V call is TRBV4-1, the J call TRBJ2-5; 11 bases agree with TRBD2. CDR3 length: 14 residues. CDR1 is MGHRA and CDR2 is YSYEKL in the germline V gene. V lost 4 bases, J lost 5 bases, and 3 bases stayed unmatched. CDR3 in amino acids: CASSRSGRGETQYF. The CDR3 nucleotides read TGCGCCAGCAGCCGTAGCGGGAGGGGGGAGACCCAGTACTTC.

The chain recombines TRBV7-6 with TRBJ2-3, with TRBD1 as a possible D gene (5 bases). Trimming removed 1 base from V and 1 base from J, with 12 bases in between. Germline assignment: CDR1 SGHVS and CDR2 FNYEAQ. The CDR3 loop spans 16 amino acids. Here the CDR3 reads CASSLGVVGGTDTQYF. As DNA, the CDR3 is TGTGCCAGCAGCTTAGGAGTAGTAGGGGGCACAGATACGCAGTATTTT.

The rearrangement links TRBV19 to TRBJ2-6, with 7 bases matching TRBD1. The CDR3 has 19 amino acids. J was trimmed by 4 bases and V by 5 bases; bases with no gene match: 17. The germline gives CDR1 LNHDA, CDR2 SQIVND (reference sequence). As DNA, the CDR3 is TGTGCCAGTAGTGTTTACCCGGGACAGAGGGTCGACGGGGCCAACGTCCTGACTTTC. This codes for CASSVYPGQRVDGANVLTF.

This chain uses TRBV7-9 with TRBJ2-7, with 11 bases that match TRBD1. V lost 8 bases and J lost 6; bases outside the gene matches: 9. The CDR3 runs to 14 residues. Germline CDR1 reads SEHNR; CDR2 reads FQNEAQ (reference sequence). CDR3 region: CASGAGTGGFEQYF. CDR3 nucleotides: TGTGCCAGCGGGGCCGGGACAGGGGGATTCGAGCAGTACTTC.

This chain joins TRBV7-9 and TRBJ2-3, with D perhaps TRBD2 (5 bases). The V gene lost 1 base and the J gene lost 5 bases, with 13 bases spanning the gap. Germline values: CDR1 SEHNR, CDR2 FQNEAQ (reference sequence). CDR3 length: 15 amino acids. The CDR3 nucleotides are TGTGCCAGCAGCTTAGGTCATGCGGGCGGAGATACGCAGTATTTT. It yields the protein CASSLGHAGGDTQYF.